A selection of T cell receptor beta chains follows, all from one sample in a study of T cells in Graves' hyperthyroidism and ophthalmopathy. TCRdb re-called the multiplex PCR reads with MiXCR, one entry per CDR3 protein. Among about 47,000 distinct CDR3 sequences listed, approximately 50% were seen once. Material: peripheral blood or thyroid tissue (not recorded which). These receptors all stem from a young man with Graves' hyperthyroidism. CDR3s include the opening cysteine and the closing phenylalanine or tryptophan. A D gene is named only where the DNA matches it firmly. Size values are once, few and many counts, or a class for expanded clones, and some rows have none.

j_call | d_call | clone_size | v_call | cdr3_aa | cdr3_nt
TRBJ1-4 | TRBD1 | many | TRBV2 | CASRAGTADEKLFF | TGTGCCAGCAGAGCCGGGACAGCGGACGAAAAACTGTTTTTT
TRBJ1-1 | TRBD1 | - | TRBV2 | CASRGTGVGAFF | TGTGCCAGCAGGGGGACAGGGGTAGGTGCTTTCTTT
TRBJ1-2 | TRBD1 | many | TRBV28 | CASSFFLDRGYGYTF | TGTGCCAGCAGTTTCTTCCTAGACAGGGGGTATGGCTACACCTTC
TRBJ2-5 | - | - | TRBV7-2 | CASSLDTGEYF | TGTGCCAGCAGCTTAGACACCGGGGAGTACTTC
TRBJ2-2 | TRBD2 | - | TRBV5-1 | CASSVGLAGNTGELFF | TGCGCCAGCAGCGTTGGACTAGCGGGAAACACCGGGGAGCTGTTTTTT
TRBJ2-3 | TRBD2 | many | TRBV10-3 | CAITQAGKGDTQYF | TGTGCCATCACCCAAGCGGGAAAGGGCGATACGCAGTATTTT
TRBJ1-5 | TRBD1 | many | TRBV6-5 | CASSLQGGNQPQHF | TGTGCCAGCAGTTTACAGGGGGGGAATCAGCCCCAGCATTTT
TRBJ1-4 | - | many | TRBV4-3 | CASSRGLELGEKLFF | TGCGCCAGCAGCCGGGGACTCGAGCTTGGTGAAAAACTGTTTTTT
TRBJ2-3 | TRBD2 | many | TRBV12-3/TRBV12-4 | CASSQLAGAADTQYF | TGTGCCAGCAGTCAACTAGCGGGAGCTGCAGATACGCAGTATTTT
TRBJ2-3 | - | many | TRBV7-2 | CASSQNTDTQYF | TGTGCCAGCAGCCAGAACACAGATACGCAGTATTTT
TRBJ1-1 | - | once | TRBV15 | CATSRAGYTEAFF | TGTGCCACCAGCAGAGCAGGGTACACTGAAGCTTTCTTT
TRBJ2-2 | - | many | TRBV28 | CASSPTGGGDLELFF | TGTGCCAGCAGCCCAACCGGAGGTGGCGACCTGGAGCTGTTTTTT
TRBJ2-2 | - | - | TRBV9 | CASSAKVGVQTGGLSF | TGTGCCAGCAGCGCCAAGGTCGGAGTTCAAACCGGGGGGCTGTCTTTT
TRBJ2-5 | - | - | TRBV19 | CASSMSLETQYF | TGTGCCAGTAGTATGTCTCTAGAGACCCAGTACTTC
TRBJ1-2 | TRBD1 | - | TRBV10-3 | CAISEVGQGDYGYTF | TGTGCCATCAGTGAGGTGGGACAGGGGGACTATGGCTACACCTTC
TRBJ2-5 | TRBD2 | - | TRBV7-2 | CASSYGGRVFETQYF | TGTGCCAGCAGCTATGGCGGGAGGGTCTTCGAGACCCAGTACTTC
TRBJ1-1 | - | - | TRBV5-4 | CASSLDVGFTEAFF | TGTGCCAGCAGCTTGGATGTGGGATTCACTGAAGCTTTCTTT
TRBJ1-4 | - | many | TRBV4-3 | CASSQDGGDNEKLFF | TGCGCCAGCAGCCAAGACGGGGGCGATAATGAAAAACTGTTTTTT
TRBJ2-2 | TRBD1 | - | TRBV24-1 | CATSPGTANTGELFF | TGTGCCACCAGTCCCGGGACAGCGAACACCGGGGAGCTGTTTTTT
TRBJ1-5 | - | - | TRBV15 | CATSPRGPSRYQPQHF | TGTGCCACCAGCCCGAGGGGCCCCTCGAGGTATCAGCCCCAGCATTTT
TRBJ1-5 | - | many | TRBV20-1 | CSARAHSLNQPQHF | TGCAGTGCTAGAGCCCACAGCCTCAATCAGCCCCAGCATTTT
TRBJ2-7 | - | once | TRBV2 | CASSEGTGVTQQYF | TGTGCCAGCAGTGAAGGGACTGGAGTTACTCAGCAGTACTTC
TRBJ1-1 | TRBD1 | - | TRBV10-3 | CATSPGQGLNTEAFF | TGTGCCACCAGCCCGGGACAGGGTTTGAACACTGAAGCTTTCTTT
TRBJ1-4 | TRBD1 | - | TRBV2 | CASSEMGQHNEKLFF | TGTGCCAGCAGTGAGATGGGACAGCATAATGAAAAACTGTTTTTT
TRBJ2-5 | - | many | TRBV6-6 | CASSPPWGAGKQKETQYF | TGTGCCAGCAGCCCGCCGTGGGGGGCAGGGAAACAGAAAGAGACCCAGTACTTC
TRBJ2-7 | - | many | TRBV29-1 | CSVVRGTYEQYF | TGCAGCGTTGTGAGGGGTACCTACGAGCAGTACTTC
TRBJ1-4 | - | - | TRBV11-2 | CASSLSAGNEELFF | TGTGCCAGCAGCTTATCGGCAGGGAATGAAGAACTGTTTTTT
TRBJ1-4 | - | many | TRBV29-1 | CSVGFGRGNEKLFF | TGCAGCGTTGGTTTTGGCAGGGGTAATGAAAAACTGTTTTTT
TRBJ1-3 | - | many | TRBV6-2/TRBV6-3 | CASSYVSGAGNTIYF | TGTGCCAGCAGTTACGTCTCCGGGGCTGGAAACACCATATATTTT
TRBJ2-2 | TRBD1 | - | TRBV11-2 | CASSLDPRDRVLTEELFF | TGTGCCAGCAGCTTAGACCCCCGGGACAGGGTTCTCACCGAGGAGCTGTTTTTT
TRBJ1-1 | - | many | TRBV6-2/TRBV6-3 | CASSSGTLPREAFF | TGTGCCAGCAGTTCCGGGACACTGCCGAGGGAAGCTTTCTTT
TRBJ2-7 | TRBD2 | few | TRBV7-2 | CASSQTSGGSYEQYF | TGTGCCAGCAGCCAGACTAGCGGAGGCTCCTACGAGCAGTACTTC
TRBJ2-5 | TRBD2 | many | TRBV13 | CASSLGLGEGDWGETQYF | TGTGCCAGCAGCTTAGGCCTCGGGGAGGGCGACTGGGGAGAGACCCAGTACTTC
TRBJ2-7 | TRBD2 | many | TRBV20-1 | CSAPGLAYEQYF | TGCAGTGCGCCGGGACTAGCTTACGAGCAGTACTTC
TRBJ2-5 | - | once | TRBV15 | CATSRPTPDGGGETQYF | TGTGCCACCAGCAGACCCACTCCCGACGGGGGAGGCGAGACCCAGTACTTC
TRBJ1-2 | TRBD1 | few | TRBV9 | CASSPPGTGRKEGYRYTF | TGTGCCAGCTCACCACCGGGGACAGGGCGGAAAGAAGGTTATCGCTACACCTTC
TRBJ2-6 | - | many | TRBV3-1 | CASSHQPGSISGANVLTF | TGTGCCAGCAGCCATCAGCCGGGAAGCATCTCTGGGGCCAACGTCCTGACTTTC
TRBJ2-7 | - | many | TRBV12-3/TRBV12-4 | CAIKVLDGQYF | TGTGCCATCAAGGTACTTGACGGGCAGTACTTC
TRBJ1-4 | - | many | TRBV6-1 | CASSEGRLAWANEKLFF | TGTGCCAGCAGTGAAGGCCGCTTAGCATGGGCTAATGAAAAACTGTTTTTT
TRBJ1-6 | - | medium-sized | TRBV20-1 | CSAGQGDGSPLHF | TGCAGTGCAGGCCAGGGTGACGGTTCACCCCTCCACTTT
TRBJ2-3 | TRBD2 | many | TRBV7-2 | CASSLQPGLAGVDDTQYF | TGTGCCAGCAGCCTTCAGCCGGGACTAGCGGGAGTCGATGATACGCAGTATTTT
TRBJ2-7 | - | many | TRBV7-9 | CASSLLTTWTDGEQYF | TGTGCCAGCAGCCTCCTCACCACGTGGACAGATGGCGAGCAGTACTTC
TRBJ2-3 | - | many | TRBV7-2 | CASSRDGSTDTQYF | TGTGCCAGCAGCAGGGACGGTAGCACAGATACGCAGTATTTT
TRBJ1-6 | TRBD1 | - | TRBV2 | CASSGGQGASPLHF | TGTGCCAGCAGTGGGGGACAGGGGGCATCACCCCTCCACTTT
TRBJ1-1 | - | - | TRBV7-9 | CASSLVGGNTEAFF | TGTGCCAGCAGCTTAGTGGGCGGAAACACTGAAGCTTTCTTT
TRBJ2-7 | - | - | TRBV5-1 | CASSLEHEQYF | TGCGCCAGCAGCTTGGAACACGAGCAGTACTTC
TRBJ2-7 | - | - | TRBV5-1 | CASSSDSTSYEQYF | TGCGCCAGCAGCTCGGACAGTACCTCCTACGAGCAGTACTTC
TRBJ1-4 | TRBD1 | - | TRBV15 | CATSTTGIGEKLFF | TGTGCCACCAGCACGACAGGGATTGGTGAAAAACTGTTTTTT
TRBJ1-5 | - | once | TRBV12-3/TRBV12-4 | CASSLALGGRGNQPQHF | TGTGCCAGCAGTTTAGCGCTCGGAGGGCGCGGCAATCAGCCCCAGCATTTT
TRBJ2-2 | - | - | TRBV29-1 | CSLFDTGELFF | TGCAGCTTATTCGACACCGGGGAGCTGTTTTTT
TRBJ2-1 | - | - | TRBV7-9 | CASSPGKGAYNEQFF | TGTGCCAGCAGCCCAGGAAAAGGAGCCTACAATGAGCAGTTCTTC
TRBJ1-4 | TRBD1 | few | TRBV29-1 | CSVGTGVEKLFF | TGCAGCGTTGGGACAGGGGTCGAAAAACTGTTTTTT
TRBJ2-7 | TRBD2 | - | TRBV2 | CASRGTSEYEQYF | TGTGCCAGCAGGGGGACTAGCGAGTACGAGCAGTACTTC
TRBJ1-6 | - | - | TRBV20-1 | CSARPTDGAPLHF | TGCAGTGCTAGACCCACAGATGGTGCACCCCTCCACTTT
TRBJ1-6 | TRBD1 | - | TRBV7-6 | CASSFDRANNSPLHF | TGTGCCAGCAGCTTTGACAGGGCGAATAATTCACCCCTCCACTTT
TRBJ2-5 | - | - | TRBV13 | CASSLVGRGGETQYF | TGTGCCAGCAGCTTAGTTGGCAGGGGCGGAGAGACCCAGTACTTC
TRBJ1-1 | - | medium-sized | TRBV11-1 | CASSDTEAFF | TGTGCCAGCAGCGACACTGAAGCTTTCTTT
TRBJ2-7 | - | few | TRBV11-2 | CASNSRASAGWDEQYF | TGTGCCAGCAACTCCCGGGCCAGCGCGGGGTGGGACGAGCAGTACTTC
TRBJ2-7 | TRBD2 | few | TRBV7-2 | CASSRWTSGSYEQYF | TGTGCCAGCAGCCGTTGGACTAGCGGCTCCTACGAGCAGTACTTC